This T cell receptor beta chain was captured by sequencing in a study of T cell repertoires in ileal Crohn's disease. Findings and limits, study-wide: Every patient over 26.8% clonality showed endoscopic recurrence.

The CDR3 is 14 residues long. Germline CDR1 SGHRS, CDR2 YFSETQ. The V gene lost 2 bases and the J gene lost 6 bases, with 13 bases spanning the gap. Worth noting for this clone: Its cognate antigen is unknown.

TCRdb's table, derived via immunoSEQ multiplex PCR, lists solely in-frame clones and lacks some. The table has approximately 7,500 clones, around 96% seen once. Patients were adults with ileal or ileocolonic Crohn's disease needing resection. V is TRBV5-1 and J is TRBJ2-3; no clear D gene. This clonotype was sampled from an adult with Crohn's disease. Sequenced sample: ileal tissue. The CDR3 coding sequence is TGCGCCAGCAGCTTAGGCCCCGGTAGCGATACGCAGTATTTT. Translated, it gives CASSLGPGSDTQYF.